The subject of this entry is one T cell receptor (beta chain). The antigen remains unidentified. This record comes from a study of PD-L1 blockade in urothelial cancer. Whole-study context: Analyses used blood from 3 weeks (second dose) and 6 weeks after treatment start.

Added to each PCR by spiking were synthetic TCR analog templates. Profiled with immunoSEQ multiplex PCR; TCRdb holds only in-frame clones, not every one. The sample has 100,000 or so clones, about nine tenths seen once; the top ten hold under 0.95%. Germline CDR1 WSHSY, CDR2 SAAADI. There are 19 residues in the CDR3. Germline trimming cut 3 bases from V and 1 base from J; bases unmatched to any gene: 10. Study-level points and caveats: A below-median TCR clonality in blood before treatment predicted better survival.

This specimen was PBMCs, taken around atezolizumab (anti-PD-L1) treatment. The source of this sequence is a woman of 80 years or more with urothelial cancer. The chain has TRBV10-2 and TRBJ2-2, with TRBD2 matching 11 bases. The CDR3 loop is CASSEMASGRLRNTGELFF. The CDR3 DNA reads TGCGCCAGCAGTGAAATGGCTAGCGGGAGGTTAAGGAACACCGGGGAGCTGTTTTTT.